The sequence of this T cell receptor (beta chain) was determined in a study of blood T cell repertoires in COVID-19. Study summary: The samples span acute and convalescent COVID-19 from the United States, Italy and Spain. The cDNA or gDNA used as material had been derived from T cells, B-cell-depleted T cells, or PBMCs.

The repertoire was sequenced with immunoSEQ multiplex PCR; TCRdb's copy has only in-frame clones and lacks some. The table records about 160,000 clones, about 84% of them present only once. The CDR3 totals 16 residues. The V gene's germline CDR1 is LGHNA and CDR2 YNFKEQ. V shed 0 bases and J shed 1 base, with 11 bases lying between them. Categorization into cohorts depended on clinical history that participants reported. The sequenced material came from PBMCs or T cells enriched from blood (not recorded which). This chain links TRBV4-2 with TRBJ2-3, with D possibly being TRBD2 (5 bases). The receptor was isolated from a woman between 35 and 50 years old with acute COVID-19. The CDR3 region has the DNA TGTGCCAGCAGCCAAGATGGGAGCGAGCGCACAGATACGCAGTATTTT. This codes for CASSQDGSERTDTQYF.